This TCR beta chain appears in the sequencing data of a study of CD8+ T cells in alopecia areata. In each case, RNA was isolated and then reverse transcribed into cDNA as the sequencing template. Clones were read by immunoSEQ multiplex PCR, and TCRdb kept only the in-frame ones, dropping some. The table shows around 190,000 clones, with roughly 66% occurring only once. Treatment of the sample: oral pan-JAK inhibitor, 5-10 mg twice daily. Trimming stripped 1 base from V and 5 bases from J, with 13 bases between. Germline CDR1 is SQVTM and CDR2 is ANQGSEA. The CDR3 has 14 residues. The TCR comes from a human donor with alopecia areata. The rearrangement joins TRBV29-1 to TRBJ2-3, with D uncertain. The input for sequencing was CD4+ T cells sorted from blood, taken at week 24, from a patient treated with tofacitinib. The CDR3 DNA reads TGCAGCGTTGAAGCGGCGTGGGGTGGAGATACGCAGTATTTT. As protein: CSVEAAWGGDTQYF.